The rows below give T cell receptor beta chains drawn from one sample of a study of early stage breast cancer tumors. TCRdb's copy holds only in-frame clones and misses some; the assay was immunoSEQ multiplex PCR. The sample shows about 9,900 clones, 64% of them seen only once. Source material: breast tumor tissue. These receptors were taken from a person between 60 and 70 years old with breast cancer. Each CDR3 is given with its conserved first and last residue. The order of the fields is D gene, J gene, clone size, V gene, CDR3 DNA, CDR3 protein. The D gene is left open where the match is weak. Clone size is stated in some rows and not others, as once, few, many or a class when expanded.

>TRBD1|TRBJ2-3|.|TRBV28
TGTGCCAGCAGTGGGGTGGGACAGGTTAGTCGCACAGATACGCAGTATTTT
CASSGVGQVSRTDTQYF
>.|TRBJ1-1|.|TRBV28
TGTGCCAGCAGCTCAGGGTACACTGAAGCTTTCTTT
CASSSGYTEAFF
>.|TRBJ2-2|.|TRBV19
TGTGCCAGTAGTCCGCAGCGGACCACGAACACCGGGGAGCTGTTTTTT
CASSPQRTTNTGELFF
>.|TRBJ2-3|.|TRBV5-1
TGCGCCAGCAGCTTGGGTGGAGCTGATACGCAGTATTTT
CASSLGGADTQYF
>.|TRBJ2-7|.|TRBV10-3
TGTGCCATCAGTGTTGCGACCGAGCAGTACTTC
CAISVATEQYF
>TRBD1|TRBJ1-1|.|TRBV28
TGTGCCAGCAGTTTAGAAAACAGGGGATATTCTGAAGCTTTCTTT
CASSLENRGYSEAFF
>.|TRBJ1-5|.|TRBV1
TGCACCAGCAGCCAAGATTCCGGCGCCAATCAGCCCCAGCATTTT
CTSSQDSGANQPQHF
>.|TRBJ2-5|.|TRBV21-1
TGTGCCAGCAGCAAAGCGCCGACCCCTGAGGGGGGGGGCTCAGAGACCCAGTACTTC
CASSKAPTPEGGGSETQYF
>TRBD2|TRBJ2-1|few|TRBV6-4
TGTGCCAGCAGTGAATCCGAGACTAGCGGGGGGTGGGAGCAGTTCTTC
CASSESETSGGWEQFF
>TRBD2|TRBJ2-1|.|TRBV7-9
TGTGCCAGCAGCTCTAAGCGGGGGGAAAAAGACAATGAGCAGTTCTTC
CASSSKRGEKDNEQFF
>TRBD2|TRBJ2-1|.|TRBV6-1
TGTGCCAGCAGTCCTCGAGAAGAGACTAGCTCCCCGCAGTTCTTC
CASSPREETSSPQFF
>.|TRBJ1-1|.|TRBV18
TGTGCCAGCTCGAACAGTATCGACACTGAAGCTTTCTTT
CASSNSIDTEAFF
>.|TRBJ2-2|few|TRBV29-1
TGCAGCGTTGAAAGGGGCCGCTCCACCGGGGAGCTGTTTTTT
CSVERGRSTGELFF
>.|TRBJ2-7|.|TRBV28
TGTGCCAGCAGTTCTCCCGGGACCCCCTACGAGCAGTACTTC
CASSSPGTPYEQYF
>.|TRBJ2-1|few|TRBV18
TGTGCCAGCTCACCAGGTACTTCCTACAATGAGCAGTTCTTC
CASSPGTSYNEQFF
>TRBD2|TRBJ2-3|.|TRBV7-8
TGTGCCAGCAGCGCACTAGCGGGGCGCACAGATACGCAGTATTTT
CASSALAGRTDTQYF
>.|TRBJ2-7|.|TRBV5-5
TGTGCCAGCACCCTGTGGGGTAGCGGCTACGAGCAGTACTTC
CASTLWGSGYEQYF
>TRBD2|TRBJ2-1|large|TRBV19
TGTGCCAGTAGTACCTCTAGCGGGACTCACTACAATGAGCAGTTCTTC
CASSTSSGTHYNEQFF
>.|TRBJ2-2|.|TRBV7-2
TGTGCCAGCAGCTTTAGTCCTTACACCGGGGAGCTGTTTTTT
CASSFSPYTGELFF
>TRBD2|TRBJ2-3|once|TRBV2
TGTGCCAGCGTTAGGAGGGGAGGGGCAGATACGCAGTATTTT
CASVRRGGADTQYF
>.|TRBJ2-7|.|TRBV15
TGTGCCACCAGCAGAGGCAGCGGGACAGCCTCCTACGAGCAGTACTTC
CATSRGSGTASYEQYF
>.|TRBJ1-5|.|TRBV21-1
TGTGCCAGCAGCAAAGCCCTGGTGGGGACACTCTATAGCAATCAGCCCCAGCATTTT
CASSKALVGTLYSNQPQHF
>TRBD1|TRBJ1-1|.|TRBV2
TGTGCCAGATATTACCGGGACAGGGGATGGGGCACTGAAGCTTTCTTT
CARYYRDRGWGTEAFF
>TRBD2|TRBJ2-1|.|TRBV9
TGTGCCAGCACCGCTAGCGGGAGTTGGAATGAGCAGTTCTTC
CASTASGSWNEQFF
>.|TRBJ1-2|few|TRBV6-6
TGTGCCAGCAGTTTTAACGGATTCTATGGCTACACCTTC
CASSFNGFYGYTF
>.|TRBJ1-1|few|TRBV28
TGTGCCAGCAATTTCCAGGGGTACACTGAAGCTTTCTTT
CASNFQGYTEAFF
>.|TRBJ1-2|.|TRBV29-1
TGCAGCGTTGAGGGCGCGGGGGGCTACACCTTC
CSVEGAGGYTF
>.|TRBJ1-6|.|TRBV25-1
TGTGCCAGCAGCGGAGGGGGGGGTTTCTATAATTCACCCCTCCACTTT
CASSGGGGFYNSPLHF
>.|TRBJ2-1|.|TRBV27
TGTGCCAGCAGTTTTTCAATGGACAGTTCCAATGAGCAGTTCTTC
CASSFSMDSSNEQFF
>TRBD2|TRBJ2-3|.|TRBV5-6
TGTGCCAGCAGCTTACTGGCGGGGGGGTGGACAGATACGCAGTATTTT
CASSLLAGGWTDTQYF
>.|TRBJ2-2|.|TRBV10-3
TGTGCCATCAGTGTGGGGGCGGGCGGGGAGCTGTTTTTT
CAISVGAGGELFF
>.|TRBJ1-2|.|TRBV28
TGTGCCAGCAGTTTCACAGGGAAGAGGAACTATGGCTACACCTTC
CASSFTGKRNYGYTF
>.|TRBJ1-1|.|TRBV2
TGTGCCAGCGGGACAACCCAGAACACTGAAGCTTTCTTT
CASGTTQNTEAFF
>TRBD1|TRBJ1-1|.|TRBV5-4
TGTGCCACGAGGACAGGGCGGATGTTCGGCACTGAAGCTTTCTTT
CATRTGRMFGTEAFF
>.|TRBJ2-1|.|TRBV2
TGTGCCAGCAGTGAAGCGCGGGGATCCTACAATGAGCAGTTCTTC
CASSEARGSYNEQFF
>.|TRBJ2-5|large|TRBV4-1
TGCGCCAGCAGCCCGGCCGGACAAGAGACCCAGTACTTC
CASSPAGQETQYF
>.|TRBJ1-1|.|TRBV4-2
TGTGCCAGCAGCCAAGATCCGGGCTTGAACACTGAAGCTTTCTTT
CASSQDPGLNTEAFF
>.|TRBJ1-2|.|TRBV29-1
TGCAGCGTTACCGGGGATGGCTTGCGGACCTTC
CSVTGDGLRTF
>.|TRBJ1-4|.|TRBV19
TGTGCCAGTAGCCTGGGCGAAAAACTGTTTTTT
CASSLGEKLFF
>TRBD1|TRBJ1-6|.|TRBV11-2
TGTGCCAGCAGCTTAGGGCAGGGGGATAATTCACCCCTCCACTTT
CASSLGQGDNSPLHF
>TRBD2|TRBJ2-7|.|TRBV19
TGTGCCAGTAGTACGCCGGGGGGGGCGGGAGGTGCCCACGAGCAGTACTTC
CASSTPGGAGGAHEQYF
>.|TRBJ2-1|.|TRBV7-3
TGTGCCAGCAGCCCCTCCCACTCCTACAATGAGCAGTTCTTC
CASSPSHSYNEQFF
>TRBD1|TRBJ2-5|.|TRBV6-6
TGTGCCAGCAGAGAGACAGGGGGAGAGACCCAGTACTTC
CASRETGGETQYF
>.|TRBJ2-3|.|TRBV14
TGTGCCAGCAGCCAGTATTCGGCAGGGACAGATACGCAGTATTTT
CASSQYSAGTDTQYF